This record looks at one T cell receptor (beta chain) sequence and its context. The data originate from a study of shared clonotypes between healthy human individuals. This CDR3 contains 14 residues. Germline CDR1 reads SEHNR; CDR2 reads FQNEAQ (reference sequence). V shed 5 bases, J shed 0 bases, and the junction held 4 bases outside the gene matches. The assay was immunoSEQ multiplex PCR, and TCRdb's table has in-frame clones only and misses some. Here the sample spans about 500,000 clones, approximately 77% being singletons. The rearrangement joins TRBV7-9 to TRBJ2-7; 7 positions match TRBD2. The sequence came from a woman aged 35 to 49 in good health. Some clones in this sample may be carry-over from other donors' samples. The sample comprised PBMCs. In DNA, the CDR3 is TGTGCCAGCAGCCCACGGGAGGCCTCCTACGAGCAGTACTTC. Its protein product is CASSPREASYEQYF.